Below, 9 T cell receptor beta chains from the same sample are listed, as sequenced in a study of shared clonotypes between healthy human individuals. Only CD45RO-negative cells positively selected for CCR7 counted as naive CD8 cells, so terminally differentiated effector memory CD45RA+ cells were excluded. Produced via immunoSEQ multiplex PCR; TCRdb's table is partial and in-frame only. The sample lists around 1.9 million clones; about 92% were seen once. Sequenced sample: naive CD8+ T cells from PBMCs. Receptor source: a man aged 18 to 30 in good health. Some clones in this sample may be carry-over from other donors' samples.

A remark on this clone: The junction departs from the called germline gene at one end, perhaps through a read error. The CDR3 reads CAWSRYPGPADEKLFF. In nucleotides, the CDR3 is TGTGCCTGGAGCCGATACCCCGGGCCTGCTGATGAGAAACTGTTTTTT. The rearrangement uses TRBV30 and TRBJ1-4, with unresolved D. Germline V gives CDR1 GTSNPN, CDR2 SVGIG (reference sequence). The CDR3 spans 16 residues.

This chain uses TRBV7-2 with TRBJ2-1; D not certain. The CDR3 consists of 16 residues. CDR1 SGHTA and CDR2 FQGNSA come from the germline V gene. Trimming took off 1 base at V and 0 bases at J, with 10 bases between the two ends. The CDR3 DNA is TGTGCCAGCAGCTTAGACTATGGGGTCTCCTACAATGAGCAGTTCTTC. It encodes CASSLDYGVSYNEQFF.

This clone was seen a single time. V is TRBV27 and J is TRBJ2-7; 8 bases fit TRBD2. V gave up 6 bases and J gave up 4 bases; unmatched junction bases: 5. The CDR3 totals 13 residues. Germline V gene data show CDR1 as MNHEY and CDR2 as SMNVEV (reference sequence). The CDR3 spells CASSHPGGYEQYF. CDR3 coding DNA: TGTGCCAGCAGCCATCCGGGGGGGTACGAGCAGTACTTC.

V and J are TRBV27 and TRBJ2-1; the match to TRBD1 covers 7 bases. The CDR3 is made up of 14 amino acids. The ends lost 5 bases at V and 9 bases at J; junction bases unmatched: 10. Germline lookup yields CDR1 MNHEY and CDR2 SMNVEV (reference sequence). The CDR3 here is CASSNHRGEIEQFF. CDR3 DNA: TGTGCCAGCAGTAACCACAGGGGTGAGATTGAGCAGTTCTTC.

In regard to this clone: This CDR3 is also generated by other DNA sequences in the sample. The rearrangement uses TRBV7-9 and TRBJ2-5; weak D call: TRBD2 (6 bases). The CDR3 runs to 14 residues. Trimming left V 5 bases short and J 2 bases short, with 12 bases between. Germline V CDR1 and CDR2: SEHNR, FQNEAQ (reference sequence). This chain's CDR3 is CASSPRDSQETQYF. As DNA, the CDR3 is TGTGCCAGCAGCCCCCGGGACTCTCAAGAGACCCAGTACTTC. Drawing the rest from reference TRBV7-9 and TRBJ2-5, the complete variable domain is DTGVSQNPRHKITKRGQNVTFRCDPISEHNRLYWYRQTLGQGPEFLTYFQNEAQLEKSRLLSDRFSAERPKGSFSTLEIQRTEQGDSAMYLCASSPRDSQETQYFGPGTRLLVL.

The chain employs TRBV7-9 and TRBJ2-5; the D is unclear. This CDR3 spans 13 amino acids. V lost 4 bases, J lost 0 bases, and 6 bases lay in between. Germline V gives CDR1 SEHNR, CDR2 FQNEAQ (reference sequence). The chain's CDR3 is CASSSTDQETQYF. In nucleotides, the CDR3 is TGTGCCAGCAGCTCGACGGACCAAGAGACCCAGTACTTC.

The chain is built from TRBV27 and TRBJ1-1, with 11 positions matching TRBD1. The germline V gene has CDR1 MNHEY and CDR2 SMNVEV (reference sequence). This CDR3 is 18 amino acids long. J gave up 2 bases and V 0 bases, and 8 bases lay outside the gene matches. CDR3 DNA sequence: TGTGCCAGCAGTTTATCCCGGGACAGGGGGTGGAAAAACACTGAAGCTTTCTTT. Protein sequence: CASSLSRDRGWKNTEAFF.

The rearrangement links TRBV5-6 to TRBJ2-7; TRBD1 is a possible D gene (5 bases). The germline V gene encodes CDR1 SGHDT and CDR2 YYEEEE. V was trimmed by 0 bases and J by 6 bases, leaving 19 bases between them. This CDR3 region has 16 residues. The CDR3 nucleotides are TGTGCCAGCAGCTTGGGGCTCCATGAAGGGGCAGGCGAGCAGTACTTC. This codes for CASSLGLHEGAGEQYF.

V usage is TRBV28 and J usage is TRBJ1-1; tentative D call: TRBD1 (5 bases). V lost 3 bases, J lost 10 bases, and 12 bases lay in between. This CDR3 region has 12 residues. Germline loops: CDR1 MDHEN, CDR2 SYDVKM. The CDR3 loop reads CASSFLGVVAFF. DNA for the CDR3: TGTGCCAGCAGTTTCCTAGGGGTGGTAGCTTTCTTT.